Listed below are T cell receptor beta chains from one sample, sequenced in a study of blood T cell repertoires in COVID-19. Repertoires were generated with immunoSEQ multiplex PCR, while TCRdb's copy carries only in-frame clones and drops some. The profile shows roughly 150,000 clones, 90% to 95% of them singletons. The sequenced sample was peripheral blood. The receptors stem from a woman between 55 and 75 years old with COVID-19, enrolled during active disease. Both conserved end residues are part of each CDR3. The D gene is left open where the match is weak. Size tells how often a clone was seen (once, few, many) or the class of an expanded clone, and some rows leave it out.

>.|TRBJ2-4|TRBD1|TRBV19
CASRPPGQGDIQYF
TGTGCCAGTAGGCCGCCGGGACAGGGAGACATTCAGTACTTC
>.|TRBJ1-2|.|TRBV5-1
CASSLTGGRKDNYGYTF
TGCGCCAGCAGCTTGACAGGCGGCCGTAAGGATAACTATGGCTACACCTTC
>.|TRBJ1-3|.|TRBV6-5
CASTRTPRGTIYF
TGTGCCAGCACGCGGACTCCCCGAGGCACCATATATTTT
>.|TRBJ1-5|.|TRBV7-6
CASSLAWSGRGNQPQHF
TGTGCCAGCAGCTTAGCATGGTCAGGGAGGGGCAATCAGCCCCAGCATTTT
>once|TRBJ1-6|.|TRBV7-2
CASSPRTSGTGDNSPLHF
TGTGCCAGCAGCCCTAGGACCTCGGGAACCGGGGATAATTCACCCCTCCACTTT
>.|TRBJ1-2|TRBD1|TRBV3-1/TRBV3-2
CASSRGQRRAYGYTF
TGTGCCAGCAGCCGGGGACAGCGCAGGGCCTATGGCTACACCTTC
>.|TRBJ1-5|TRBD1|TRBV6-5
CASNLDRAAQPQHF
TGTGCCAGCAACTTGGACAGGGCGGCTCAGCCCCAGCATTTT
>.|TRBJ2-1|TRBD1|TRBV9
CASSAQGAGRYNEQFF
TGTGCCAGCAGCGCTCAGGGGGCGGGACGATACAATGAGCAGTTCTTC
>.|TRBJ2-3|TRBD2|TRBV15
CATSRVLAGGTDTQYF
TGTGCCACCAGCAGAGTTCTAGCGGGGGGAACAGATACGCAGTATTTT
>.|TRBJ2-2|TRBD1|TRBV7-3
CASSHYGQGGTGELFF
TGTGCCAGCAGCCACTATGGACAGGGAGGTACCGGGGAGCTGTTTTTT
>.|TRBJ1-1|TRBD1|TRBV7-2
CASSTRPNRGVRTEAFF
TGTGCCAGCAGCACGCGGCCAAACAGGGGAGTGAGGACTGAAGCTTTCTTT
>.|TRBJ2-3|.|TRBV5-1
CASSFGGRPDTQYF
TGCGCCAGCAGCTTCGGAGGGCGCCCAGATACGCAGTATTTT
>.|TRBJ2-7|.|TRBV5-5
CASSRGDVDPSYEQYF
TGTGCCAGCAGCAGGGGCGATGTGGACCCCTCCTACGAGCAGTACTTC
>.|TRBJ2-7|TRBD1|TRBV6-5
CASSDSRQGSYEQYF
TGTGCCAGCAGTGACTCTAGACAGGGCTCCTACGAGCAGTACTTC
>.|TRBJ1-4|.|TRBV18
CASSPTQGANEKLFF
TGTGCCAGCTCACCAACACAGGGAGCTAATGAAAAACTGTTTTTT
>.|TRBJ1-2|.|TRBV6-6
CATRGGHYGYTF
TGTGCCACCAGGGGAGGGCACTATGGCTACACCTTC
>.|TRBJ2-7|.|TRBV6-2/TRBV6-3
CASSYGGGKEYF
TGTGCCAGCAGTTACGGAGGGGGCAAGGAGTACTTC
>.|TRBJ1-5|TRBD1|TRBV5-6
CASSLTGGGRQHF
TGTGCCAGCAGCTTGACAGGGGGCGGACGCCAGCATTTT
>.|TRBJ1-2|TRBD1|TRBV9
CASSVGSWTGLPVLYGYTF
TGTGCCAGCAGCGTAGGAAGCTGGACAGGGCTGCCTGTCCTCTATGGCTACACCTTC
>.|TRBJ2-3|TRBD2|TRBV9
CASSVLPGTSGGRPPTDTQYF
TGTGCCAGCAGCGTCCTTCCCGGGACTAGCGGGGGGCGGCCGCCCACAGATACGCAGTATTTT
>.|TRBJ1-1|TRBD1|TRBV7-9
CASSLSHAAGGGTEAFF
TGTGCCAGCAGCTTATCCCATGCGGCAGGGGGCGGCACTGAAGCTTTCTTT
>.|TRBJ1-5|.|TRBV6-5
CASSLGGYQPQHF
TGTGCCAGCAGCCTGGGGGGATATCAGCCCCAGCATTTT
>.|TRBJ1-2|TRBD1|TRBV10-3
CAISEPGGYGYTF
TGTGCCATCAGTGAGCCAGGGGGCTATGGCTACACCTTC
>once|TRBJ1-5|TRBD1|TRBV19
CASKVRGWGQGTREGNQPQHF
TGTGCCAGTAAAGTTAGAGGGTGGGGACAGGGTACGAGGGAGGGCAATCAGCCCCAGCATTTT